This T cell receptor (beta chain) emerged from a study of T cells in women clearing cervical HPV infection. The CDR3 spans 14 residues. Germline CDR1 is SNHLY and CDR2 is FYNNEI. Note on this clone: The read ends 3 residues before the CDR3 terminus; that terminus is restored from the germline J gene.

Clones were sequenced by immunoSEQ multiplex PCR, and TCRdb holds only the in-frame ones, with some missing. The table lists just under 35,000 clones. This sequence was found in a woman between 18 and 70 years old with a cervical HPV16 infection that either progressed to CIN3+ or cleared (not recorded which). The rearrangement joins TRBV2 to TRBJ2-5; 8 nucleotides line up with TRBD2. Material for sequencing was blood buffy coat. The DNA read from the CDR3 is TGTGCCAGCAGTGCCGGACTAGCCTCAGATACC. Protein sequence: CASSAGLASDT. The complete CDR3 protein is CASSAGLASDTQYF.